This TCR beta chain was sequenced for a study of shared clonotypes between healthy human individuals. General study points: Few donors limited the genetic and exposure-history diversity represented. The sharing of roughly 5% of naive CD4 clonotypes was seen across several donors.

The repertoire was sequenced with immunoSEQ multiplex PCR; TCRdb's copy has only in-frame clones and lacks some. The sample has about 1.4 million clones, roughly 96% seen once. Into CD45RA+ naive and CD45RA-negative memory subsets, the CD4+ cells were split. Remarks on this clone: Its antigen is undetermined.

The germline CDR1 and CDR2 sequences are SEHNR and FQNEAQ (reference sequence). Germline trimming cut 2 bases from V and 3 bases from J; bases unmatched to any gene: 7. The CDR3 runs 18 residues. Material for sequencing was naive CD4+ T cells sorted from blood. Subset in this sample: CD45RA+ positively selected. This clonotype was sampled from a young man in good health. This chain joins TRBV7-9 and TRBJ2-6; 10 bases agree with TRBD1. CDR3 residues: CASSLRGTGARGANVLTF. The CDR3 DNA follows: TGTGCCAGCAGCTTAAGAGGGACAGGGGCCCGTGGGGCCAACGTCCTGACTTTC.